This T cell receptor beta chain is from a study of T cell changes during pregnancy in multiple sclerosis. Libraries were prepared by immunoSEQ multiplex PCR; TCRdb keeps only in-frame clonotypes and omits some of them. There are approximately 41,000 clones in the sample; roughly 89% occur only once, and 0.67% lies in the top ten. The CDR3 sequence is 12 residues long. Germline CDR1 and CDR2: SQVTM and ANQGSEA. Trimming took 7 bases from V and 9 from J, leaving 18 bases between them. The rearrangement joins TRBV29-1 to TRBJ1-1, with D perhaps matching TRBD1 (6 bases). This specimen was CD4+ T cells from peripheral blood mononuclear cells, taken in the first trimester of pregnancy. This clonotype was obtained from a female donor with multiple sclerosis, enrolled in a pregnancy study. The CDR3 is CSAEDLQGKAFF. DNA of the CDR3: TGCAGCGCAGAAGATTTACAGGGTAAAGCTTTCTTT.